A single sample is the source of the 20 T cell receptor beta chains below, sequenced in a study of shared clonotypes between healthy human individuals. Libraries were prepared by immunoSEQ multiplex PCR; TCRdb keeps only in-frame clonotypes and omits some of them. The table has around 500,000 clones, 81% seen once. Sequencing was performed on PBMCs. These receptors were obtained from a middle-aged woman in good health. Some clones in this sample may be carry-over from other donors' samples.

The CDR3 loop reads CASSYTGFSYNEQFF. The CDR3 DNA reads TGTGCCAGCAGCTACACAGGGTTCTCCTACAATGAGCAGTTCTTC. V usage is TRBV7-8 and J usage is TRBJ2-1, with D possibly matching TRBD1 (6 bases). The CDR3 contains 15 residues. CDR1 is SGHVS and CDR2 is FQNEAQ in the germline V gene. Trimming stripped 4 bases from V and 0 bases from J, with 10 bases between. Using reference TRBV7-8 and TRBJ2-1 for the parts outside the CDR3, the full variable domain is GAGVSQSPRYKVAKRGQDVALRCDPISGHVSLFWYQQALGQGPEFLTYFQNEAQLDKSGLPSDRFFAERPEGSVSTLKIQRTQQEDSAVYLCASSYTGFSYNEQFFGPGTRLTVL.

The chain is built from TRBV7-2 and TRBJ2-7, with D maybe TRBD2 (5 bases). V lost 0 bases and J 2 bases, leaving 8 bases between the germline ends. The germline CDR1 and CDR2 sequences are SGHTA and FQGNSA. The CDR3 loop spans 14 amino acids. CDR3 sequence (DNA): TGTGCCAGCAGCTTAGCGGGAGCCGCCTACGAGCAGTACTTC. It is translated as CASSLAGAAYEQYF.

Only one count was recorded for this clone. The J gene is TRBJ1-2, the V gene TRBV5-6; unclear D gene. CDR1 is SGHDT, CDR2 YYEEEE, per germline. The CDR3 sequence is 13 residues long. V lost 4 bases and J lost 8, with 15 bases in between. The CDR3, as DNA: TGTGCCAGCAGCGGGTCCCTCCCGGTGGGCTACACCTTC. This codes for CASSGSLPVGYTF.

This chain connects TRBV7-3 to TRBJ2-3; 7 bases agree with TRBD1. Unmatched junction bases numbered 10, after V lost 5 bases and J lost 2 bases. Germline V CDR1 and CDR2: SGHTA, FQGTGA. The CDR3 is made up of 16 amino acids. The CDR3 DNA follows: TGTGCCAGCAGCCCATCCCCGGACAGGTCCACAGATACGCAGTATTTT. Encoded protein: CASSPSPDRSTDTQYF.

This clone was recorded a few times. This rearrangement joins TRBV28 to TRBJ2-7; D assignment may be TRBD1 or TRBD2 (5 bases each). Trimming shortened V by 5 bases and J by 7 bases, and 24 bases separated the two germline ends. This CDR3 has 16 residues. Germline assignment: CDR1 MDHEN and CDR2 SYDVKM. CDR3 in amino acids: CASSLTADPQGGEQYF. DNA of the CDR3: TGTGCCAGCAGTCTTACGGCCGACCCGCAGGGCGGGGAGCAGTACTTC.

This chain joins TRBV7-9 and TRBJ1-2, with 7 bases aligning to TRBD1. After removal of 5 bases from V and 4 bases from J, the junction contained 7 bases not matched to a gene. There are 14 residues in the CDR3. Per the germline V gene, CDR1 is SEHNR and CDR2 is FQNEAQ (reference sequence). The CDR3 loop reads CASSRDSYSYGYTF. Written as DNA, the CDR3 is TGTGCCAGCAGCCGGGACAGCTATTCCTATGGCTACACCTTC.

The J gene is TRBJ2-7, the V gene TRBV7-9, with D tentatively TRBD1 or TRBD2 (7 bases each). Germline values: CDR1 SEHNR, CDR2 FQNEAQ (reference sequence). The CDR3 has 13 amino acids. Trimming removed 10 bases at V and 2 bases at J, with 15 bases between. DNA for the CDR3: TGTGCCATCCCGACAGGGACTACCTACGAGCAGTACTTC. This codes for CAIPTGTTYEQYF.

J is TRBJ2-7 and V is TRBV4-2, with TRBD1 identical over 9 bases. In germline, CDR1 is LGHNA, CDR2 YNFKEQ. This CDR3 region has 16 residues. Trimming took 1 base from V and 1 from J; bases not matched to a gene: 5. The chain's CDR3 is CASSQVGDRESYEQYF. The DNA of the CDR3 is TGTGCCAGCAGCCAAGTGGGGGACAGGGAGTCCTACGAGCAGTACTTC.

The J gene is TRBJ1-1, the V gene TRBV4-1, with 8 bases lining up with TRBD1. CDR3 length: 17 residues. Germline V gene sequence: CDR1 MGHRA, CDR2 YSYEKL. With V trimmed by 1 base and J by 0 bases, 7 bases remained unmatched. In DNA, the CDR3 is TGCGCCAGCAGCCAAGGGCTCAGGGGGCCGATGAACACTGAAGCTTTCTTT. This codes for CASSQGLRGPMNTEAFF.

The chain is built from TRBV11-2 and TRBJ1-1; TRBD1 might be the D (5 bases). The CDR3 is 12 residues long. V lost 4 bases and J 7 bases, leaving 10 bases between the germline ends. Germline CDR1 is SGHAT and CDR2 is FQNNGV. The chain's CDR3 is CASSSDSLEAFF. The CDR3 DNA is TGTGCCAGCAGCTCAGACAGCCTTGAAGCTTTCTTT.

The chain couples TRBV5-1 to TRBJ2-5; TRBD2 matches 9 bases. The CDR3 is 16 residues long. Germline trimming cut 1 base from V and 5 bases from J; bases unmatched to any gene: 9. CDR1 and CDR2 from the germline V gene are SGHRS and YFSETQ. This CDR3 is CASSLFLAGGEETQYF. DNA of the CDR3: TGCGCCAGCAGCTTGTTTCTGGCGGGAGGGGAGGAGACCCAGTACTTC.

The chain couples TRBV2 to TRBJ2-1; D possibly corresponds to TRBD1 (7 bases). In germline, CDR1 is SNHLY, CDR2 FYNNEI. Deletions cut 7 bases from V and 10 bases from J, with 26 bases between. The CDR3 runs 16 residues. The CDR3 reads CASTGRGGAQVLEQFF. CDR3 coding DNA: TGTGCCAGCACCGGGAGAGGGGGCGCCCAAGTTTTAGAGCAGTTCTTC.

The chain recombines TRBV28 with TRBJ1-5, with TRBD1 matching over 8 bases. The CDR3 runs to 16 residues. V shed 5 bases, J shed 1 base, and the junction held 7 bases outside the gene matches. The germline CDR1 and CDR2 sequences are MDHEN and SYDVKM. The CDR3 coding sequence is TGTGCCAGCAGTGGATACCAGGGGGCGAGCAATCAGCCCCAGCATTTT. Amino acids: CASSGYQGASNQPQHF.

Comments on this clone: One base separates it from a far larger clone, so it is likely a read error. The chain combines TRBV10-1 with TRBJ2-7; no clear D gene. CDR3 length equals 16 residues. The V gene's germline CDR1 is WNHNN and CDR2 SYGVQD (reference sequence). Trimming left V 8 bases short and J 4 bases short, with 24 bases between. CDR3 nucleotide sequence: TGCGCCAGCCGGGTGGTAGGAGACTCTATCCGGTACGAGCAGTACTTC. It translates to CASRVVGDSIRYEQYF.

This chain connects TRBV6-4 to TRBJ1-2; D ambiguous. CDR3 length: 13 residues. Germline values: CDR1 MRHNA, CDR2 SNTAGT. Deletions cut 2 bases from V and 8 bases from J, with 12 bases between. The CDR3 sequence is CASSDGTPSGYTF. In DNA, the CDR3 is TGTGCCAGCAGTGACGGAACACCGTCGGGCTACACCTTC.

The genes are TRBV18 and TRBJ2-3, with 10 bases fitting TRBD2. Germline V gives CDR1 KGHSH, CDR2 LQKENI. This CDR3 has 16 amino acids. The V segment lost 1 base and the J segment 1 base; nucleotides outside the gene matches: 2. The CDR3 is CASSPLGTSGTDTQYF. As DNA, the CDR3 is TGTGCCAGCTCACCACTCGGGACTAGCGGCACAGATACGCAGTATTTT. Complete variable domain (other parts from reference TRBV18 and TRBJ2-3): NAGVMQNPRHLVRRRGQEARLRCSPMKGHSHVYWYRQLPEEGLKFMVYLQKENIIDESGMPKERFSAEFPKEGPSILRIQQVVRGDSAAYFCASSPLGTSGTDTQYFGPGTRLTVL.

The genes are TRBV7-8 and TRBJ2-5; D ambiguous. Germline-derived CDR1 and CDR2 are SGHVS and FQNEAQ. The CDR3 runs 15 residues. V gave up 2 bases and J gave up 3 bases, with 13 bases separating them. The CDR3 region has the DNA TGTGCCAGCAGCTTATCACACGGATTGAAAGAGACCCAGTACTTC. This codes for CASSLSHGLKETQYF.

This chain uses TRBV5-4 with TRBJ2-7; 7 nucleotides match TRBD2. The V gene end was trimmed by 7 bases and the J gene end by 4 bases; junction bases not matched to a gene: 17. The CDR3 totals 16 residues. Germline CDR1 is SGHNT and CDR2 is YYREEE (reference sequence). The CDR3 loop is CASSQGGRARIYEQYF. The CDR3 DNA is TGTGCCAGCTCCCAGGGAGGGAGGGCTAGGATTTACGAGCAGTACTTC. The whole variable domain, filled in from reference TRBV5-4 and TRBJ2-7, reads ETGVTQSPTHLIKTRGQQVTLRCSSQSGHNTVSWYQQALGQGPQFIFQYYREEENGRGNFPPRFSGLQFPNYSSELNVNALELDDSALYLCASSQGGRARIYEQYFGPGTRLTVT.

The CDR3 spells CASSGQANTEAFF. The CDR3 DNA reads as TGTGCCAGCAGCGGACAGGCGAACACTGAAGCTTTCTTT. The chain has TRBV2 and TRBJ1-1; 7 positions agree with TRBD1. The CDR3 has 13 residues. Trimming cost V 6 bases and J 1 base; bases outside gene matches: 2. Germline V gene data show CDR1 as SNHLY and CDR2 as FYNNEI.

As concerns this clone: A far larger clone is one nucleotide away, so this likely arose from a read error. Other DNA sequences in the same sample also yield this CDR3. The rearrangement links TRBV6-6 to TRBJ2-7; 8 bases line up with TRBD2. Unmatched junction bases numbered 3, after V lost 8 bases and J lost 0 bases. The CDR3 length is 13 residues. From germline, CDR1 is MNHNY and CDR2 SVGAGI (reference sequence). CDR3 in amino acids: CASGGTSSYEQYF. In DNA, the CDR3 is TGTGCCAGCGGCGGGACTAGCTCCTACGAGCAGTACTTC.